This entry features one T cell receptor beta chain sequence. Sequencing was performed with immunoSEQ multiplex PCR; in TCRdb, only in-frame clones are kept and a portion is missing. The sample includes around 100,000 clones, about 90% of them seen just once. This specimen comes from a study of control samples from healthy donors and cancer patients. Trimming removed 2 bases at V and 3 bases at J, with 13 bases between. The CDR3 has 15 amino acids. Germline CDR1 SEHNR, CDR2 FQNEAQ (reference sequence). The chain uses TRBV7-9 and TRBJ1-2, with D unclear. The sequencing input was blood. This receptor was obtained from a woman aged 50 to 60 in good health. CDR3 region: CASSLPPESYYGYTF. CDR3 DNA sequence: TGTGCCAGCAGCTTACCTCCAGAAAGTTACTATGGCTACACCTTC.